A single sample gave rise to the 3 T cell receptor beta chains below, sequenced in a study of cytotoxic CD8 clonotypes in ibrutinib-treated CLL. The assay was immunoSEQ multiplex PCR, and TCRdb's table has in-frame clones only and misses some. The profile shows 14,000 to 15,000 clones, less than 70% of them singletons. The sequencing here drew on PBMCs, taken before ibrutinib treatment. These receptors were collected from a human donor with chronic lymphocytic leukemia.

The chain carries TRBV2 and TRBJ1-1; D might be TRBD1 (5 bases). The germline V gene has CDR1 SNHLY and CDR2 FYNNEI. This CDR3 comprises 11 residues. V was clipped by 2 bases and J by 11 bases, with 9 bases between them. The DNA for the CDR3 is TGTGCCAGCAGTGAAACCTGGGACGCTTTCTTT. Translation gives CASSETWDAFF.

The J gene is TRBJ1-2, the V gene TRBV5-1; D might be TRBD1 (6 bases). The CDR3 has 16 residues. The germline V and J ends were trimmed by 4 bases and 6 bases, with 22 bases remaining between them. CDR1 is SGHRS, CDR2 YFSETQ, per germline. CDR3 sequence: CASSSTNPGQKDGYTF. For the CDR3, the DNA is TGCGCCAGCAGCAGTACCAACCCCGGACAGAAGGATGGCTACACCTTC. Looking up the rest from reference TRBV5-1 and TRBJ1-2 gives the full variable domain: KAGVTQTPRYLIKTRGQQVTLSCSPISGHRSVSWYQQTPGQGLQFLFEYFSETQRNKGNFPGRFSGRQFSNSRSEMNVSTLELGDSALYLCASSSTNPGQKDGYTFGSGTRLTVV.

V is TRBV29-1 and J is TRBJ2-3, with no clear D. This CDR3 spans 15 amino acids. Trimming pared 6 bases from V and 2 bases from J, leaving 18 bases between. Germline V CDR1 and CDR2: SQVTM, ANQGSEA. In DNA form, the CDR3 reads TGCAGCGTGAACCCCCGATTCGCACTCACAGATACGCAGTATTTT. Translation: CSVNPRFALTDTQYF.